These 8 T cell receptor beta chains were sequenced from one sample in a study of T-cell reconstitution after alpha-beta-depleted transplantation in children. Using unique molecular identifiers, the investigators prepared the TCRbeta library. TCRdb used MiXCR to reprocess the PCR reads, holding one entry per CDR3 protein. The table lists around 440,000 distinct CDR3 sequences, under 12% of them singletons. The starting material was PBMCs, obtained before TCRalphabeta/CD19-depleted stem cell transplant. The origin of the receptors is a child aged 2-15 years with inherited bone marrow failure, due to receive a stem cell transplant.

This rearrangement joins TRBV9 to TRBJ2-7; TRBD1 matches 7 bases. The junction had 4 bases not matched to a gene; V was cut back by 0 bases and J by 1 base. The CDR3 consists of 15 residues. Germline assignment: CDR1 SGDLS and CDR2 YYNGEE. CDR3 residues: CASSVEPGGSYEQYF. CDR3 nucleotides: TGTGCCAGCAGCGTAGAACCAGGGGGTTCCTACGAGCAGTACTTC. Full variable domain (missing parts from reference TRBV9 and TRBJ2-7): DSGVTQTPKHLITATGQRVTLRCSPRSGDLSVYWYQQSLDQGLQFLIQYYNGEERAKGNILERFSAQQFPDLHSELNLSSLELGDSALYFCASSVEPGGSYEQYFGPGTRLTVT.

The sample holds a few counts of this clonotype. This chain joins TRBV7-2 and TRBJ2-1, with TRBD2 matching over 14 bases. This CDR3 contains 17 residues. In germline, CDR1 is SGHTA, CDR2 FQGNSA. J lost 7 bases, V lost 4 bases, and 9 bases had no gene match. The CDR3 region has the DNA TGTGCCAGCAGCTCCCTGGGACTAGCGGGGGACGGAAATGAGCAGTTCTTC. It encodes CASSSLGLAGDGNEQFF.

This clonotype was picked up many times. The chain is built from TRBV3-1 and TRBJ1-2; 9 bases fit TRBD1. The germline CDR1 and CDR2 sequences are LGHDT and YNNKEL (reference sequence). The CDR3 length is 15 residues. V shed 4 bases and J 3 bases; nucleotides not matched to a gene: 6. This CDR3 is CASSPGTGKDYGYTF. CDR3 in DNA: TGTGCCAGCAGCCCTGGGACAGGGAAGGACTATGGCTACACCTTC.

The sample holds a few counts of this clonotype. CDR3 sequence reads: CSATPGLRSYEQYF. Here the CDR3 DNA reads TGCAGTGCCACACCCGGGTTGCGCTCCTACGAGCAGTACTTC. V is TRBV20-1 and J is TRBJ2-7, with no clear D. V was pared by 6 bases and J by 0 bases, with 15 bases between. This CDR3 comprises 14 residues. Germline V gene data show CDR1 as DFQATT and CDR2 as SNEGSKA (reference sequence).

This clonotype was seen a few times. The J gene is TRBJ1-3, the V gene TRBV27, with TRBD1 as a possible D gene (5 bases). The CDR3 covers 17 residues. Trimming cost V 7 bases and J 0 bases, with 19 bases left between them. CDR1 and CDR2 (germline): MNHEY, SMNVEV (reference sequence). CDR3 in DNA: TGTGCCAGCAACGGGGGTATAGAAGTTTGCTCTGGAAACACCATATATTTT. Translation: CASNGGIEVCSGNTIYF.

The chain's CDR3 is CSARAEWAAGVGYNEQFF. CDR3 nucleotide sequence: TGCAGTGCTAGAGCGGAATGGGCAGCGGGAGTGGGCTACAATGAGCAGTTCTTC. This chain links TRBV20-1 with TRBJ2-1; 8 nucleotides align to TRBD2. The junction had 14 bases not matched to a gene; V was cut back by 1 base and J by 3 bases. CDR1 and CDR2 from the germline V gene are DFQATT and SNEGSKA (reference sequence). The length of the CDR3 is 18 residues.

This clonotype has ten or more counts. The gene calls are TRBV12-3 or TRBV12-4 and TRBJ2-1; no definite D call. Trimming took 4 bases from V and 10 from J, leaving 8 bases between them. The CDR3 is made up of 11 amino acids. The CDR3 DNA reads TGTGCCAGCAGTTATGGAAAAGAGCAGTTCTTC. Translation gives CASSYGKEQFF.

This clonotype was picked up many times. This chain connects TRBV7-2 to TRBJ1-1; D uncertain. CDR1 and CDR2 (germline): SGHTA, FQGNSA. The CDR3 has 13 residues. V dropped 2 bases and J dropped 5 bases, with 9 bases sitting between them. The CDR3 protein is CASSLRPMTEAFF. In DNA, the CDR3 is TGTGCCAGCAGCTTAAGACCGATGACTGAAGCTTTCTTT.